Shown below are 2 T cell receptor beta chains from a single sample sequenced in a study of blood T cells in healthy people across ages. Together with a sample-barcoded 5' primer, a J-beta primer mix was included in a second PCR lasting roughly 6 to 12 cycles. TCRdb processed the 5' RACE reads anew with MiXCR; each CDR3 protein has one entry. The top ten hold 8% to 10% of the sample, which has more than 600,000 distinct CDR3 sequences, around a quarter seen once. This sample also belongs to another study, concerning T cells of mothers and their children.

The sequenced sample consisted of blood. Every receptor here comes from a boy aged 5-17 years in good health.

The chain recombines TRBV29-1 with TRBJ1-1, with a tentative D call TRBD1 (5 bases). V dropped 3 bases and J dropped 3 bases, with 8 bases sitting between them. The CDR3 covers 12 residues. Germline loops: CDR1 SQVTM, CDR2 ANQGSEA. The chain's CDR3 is CSVEGVYTEAFF. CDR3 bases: TGCAGCGTTGAGGGGGTGTACACTGAAGCTTTCTTT.

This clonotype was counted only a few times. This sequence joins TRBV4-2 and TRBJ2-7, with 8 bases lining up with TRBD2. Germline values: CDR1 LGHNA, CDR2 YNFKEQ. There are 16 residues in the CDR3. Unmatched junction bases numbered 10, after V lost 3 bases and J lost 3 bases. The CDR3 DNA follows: TGTGCCAGCAGCCACCCCATGGAGACTAGCGACTACGAGCAGTACTTC. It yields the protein CASSHPMETSDYEQYF.